This entry lists 18 T cell receptor beta chains sequenced from one sample in a study of OX40 agonist ivuxolimab in advanced cancers. The protocol was immunoSEQ multiplex PCR, while the TCRdb copy is restricted to in-frame clones and leaves out a portion. The sample consists of approximately 91,000 clones, around 87% of them appearing once. Sequenced here: CD4+ or CD8+ T cells sorted from blood, sampled in a trial of the OX40 agonist ivuxolimab. The receptor set was obtained from an adult with an advanced solid tumor such as melanoma, head and neck, liver or kidney cancer.

Only a few counts were recorded for this clone. J is TRBJ1-1 and V is TRBV6-1, with unresolved D. The CDR3 runs to 14 residues. Trimming stripped 6 bases from V and 2 bases from J, with 13 bases between. CDR1 and CDR2 from the germline V gene are MNHNS and SASEGT. The CDR3 loop is CASSRDIGNTEAFF. CDR3 nucleotides: TGTGCCAGCAGCCGTGACATAGGAAACACTGAAGCTTTCTTT.

The rearrangement links TRBV9 to TRBJ2-1; D may be TRBD2 (5 bases). Germline CDR1 and CDR2: SGDLS and YYNGEE. Trimming took 0 bases from V and 4 from J, leaving 14 bases between them. The CDR3 is 16 residues long. CDR3 in amino acids: CASSVGVSETYNEQFF. CDR3 in DNA: TGTGCCAGCAGCGTAGGGGTTAGCGAGACTTACAATGAGCAGTTCTTC.

This chain links TRBV9 with TRBJ2-2, with 7 nucleotides matching TRBD1. V lost 0 bases and J lost 0; bases outside the gene matches: 11. Germline lookup yields CDR1 SGDLS and CDR2 YYNGEE. The CDR3 spans 19 residues. The CDR3 DNA reads as TGTGCCAGCAGCGTAGGGATCATCCTCGACAGGGCGAACACCGGGGAGCTGTTTTTT. Translation: CASSVGIILDRANTGELFF.

The genes are TRBV5-1 and TRBJ2-7; 7 bases are a match to TRBD1. CDR1 is SGHRS and CDR2 is YFSETQ in the germline V gene. The CDR3 runs 14 residues. V gave up 3 bases and J gave up 2 bases; unmatched junction bases: 5. CDR3: CASSSTGLAYEQYF. The CDR3 DNA reads TGCGCCAGCAGCTCGACAGGGCTGGCCTACGAGCAGTACTTC.

CDR3 loop: CASSWGQPSGNTIYF. CDR3 bases: TGTGCCAGCAGCTGGGGACAGCCCTCTGGAAACACCATATATTTT. The chain joins TRBV7-9 to TRBJ1-3, with 7 bases that match TRBD1. Per germline, CDR1 SEHNR and CDR2 FQNEAQ (reference sequence). The CDR3 is 15 residues long. The J segment lost 0 bases and the V segment lost 4 bases, leaving 3 bases of the junction unmatched.

This rearrangement joins TRBV11-2 to TRBJ2-5; 7 bases are a match to TRBD1. Germline-derived CDR1 and CDR2 are SGHAT and FQNNGV. V dropped 5 bases and J dropped 0; count of bases not matched to a gene: 3. The CDR3 is 14 residues long. CDR3 sequence reads: CASSRDRDQETQYF. Here the CDR3 DNA reads TGTGCCAGCAGCCGAGACAGGGACCAAGAGACCCAGTACTTC.

This sequence joins TRBV20-1 and TRBJ2-1, with D perhaps TRBD2 (5 bases). V gave up 2 bases and J gave up 8 bases, with 7 bases separating them. Looked up from germline, CDR1 is DFQATT and CDR2 is SNEGSKA (reference sequence). The CDR3 sequence is 11 residues long. The CDR3 bases are TGCAGTGCTAGACGTAGCGATGAGCAGTTCTTC. It encodes CSARRSDEQFF.

This chain connects TRBV18 to TRBJ1-1, with a possible D match to TRBD1 (6 bases). CDR1 is KGHSH and CDR2 is LQKENI in the germline V gene. The CDR3 is 14 amino acids. The V gene lost 5 bases and the J gene lost 2 bases, with 12 bases spanning the gap. CDR3: CASSSGTPNTEAFF. As DNA, the CDR3 is TGTGCCAGCTCATCCGGGACACCTAACACTGAAGCTTTCTTT. Using reference TRBV18 and TRBJ1-1 for the parts outside the CDR3, the full variable domain is NAGVMQNPRHLVRRRGQEARLRCSPMKGHSHVYWYRQLPEEGLKFMVYLQKENIIDESGMPKERFSAEFPKEGPSILRIQQVVRGDSAAYFCASSSGTPNTEAFFGQGTRLTVV.

V gene TRBV15 combines with J gene TRBJ2-3; 8 bases fit TRBD1. V was clipped by 5 bases and J by 0 bases; unmatched bases: 7. The CDR3 spans 16 residues. Germline V gene lookup returns CDR1 LNHNV and CDR2 YYDKDF (reference sequence). DNA of the CDR3: TGTGCCACCAGCTCTCGGACAGGGCCTAGCACAGATACGCAGTATTTT. It is translated as CATSSRTGPSTDTQYF.

The genes are TRBV2 and TRBJ1-5; 7 nucleotides line up with TRBD1. J lost 2 bases, V lost 5 bases, and 3 bases had no gene match. Germline V CDR1 and CDR2: SNHLY, FYNNEI. The CDR3 is 14 residues long. The CDR3 reads CASSLDRGNQPQHF. CDR3 in DNA: TGTGCCAGCAGTTTAGACAGGGGCAATCAGCCCCAGCATTTT.

CDR3 sequence: CASRTRSGNTIYF. As DNA, the CDR3 is TGTGCCAGTAGGACACGCTCTGGAAACACCATATATTTT. This rearrangement joins TRBV19 to TRBJ1-3, with D hard to call. CDR3 size: 13 residues. CDR1 is LNHDA, CDR2 SQIVND, per germline (reference sequence). Trimming stripped 6 bases from V and 0 bases from J, with 6 bases between.

The chain couples TRBV11-2 to TRBJ2-1, with 9 bases fitting TRBD1. The length of the CDR3 is 19 residues. Germline CDR1 reads SGHAT; CDR2 reads FQNNGV. V lost 9 bases to trimming and J lost 7 bases; unmatched junction nucleotides: 25. CDR3 sequence: CASWVGQGVGGAVGNEQFF. The CDR3 nucleotides read TGTGCCAGTTGGGTGGGACAGGGAGTTGGGGGTGCAGTCGGTAATGAGCAGTTCTTC.

This chain connects TRBV27 to TRBJ1-2, with TRBD1 matching over 9 bases. Germline V gives CDR1 MNHEY, CDR2 SMNVEV (reference sequence). After removal of 5 bases from V and 7 bases from J, the junction contained 17 bases not matched to a gene. The CDR3 totals 17 residues. The CDR3 nucleotides read TGTGCCAGCAGTCTTATACAGGGGGCGAGGATTATCTCTGGCTACACCTTC. Protein: CASSLIQGARIISGYTF.

V is TRBV14 and J is TRBJ2-1, with a tentative D call TRBD2 (6 bases). The germline V gene encodes CDR1 SGHDN and CDR2 FVKESK. CDR3 length: 13 amino acids. Trimming took 2 bases from V and 9 from J, leaving 11 bases between them. CDR3 DNA: TGTGCCAGCAGCCAAATTCGGGGGAGTGAGCAGTTCTTC. Translated, it gives CASSQIRGSEQFF.

This clone has only one observation. This chain uses TRBV11-3 with TRBJ2-1; 11 bases are shared with TRBD2. The V and J ends lost 5 bases and 7 bases, in that order; junction bases with no gene match: 4. Germline V gene sequence: CDR1 SGHNT, CDR2 YENEEA. The CDR3 is 14 amino acids. CDR3 DNA: TGTGCCAGCAGCGCACTAGCGGGAGAGAATGAGCAGTTCTTC. Translating it yields CASSALAGENEQFF.

The chain links TRBV28 to TRBJ2-5, with D perhaps given as TRBD1 or TRBD2 (5 bases each). This CDR3 has 12 amino acids. Trimming took off 11 bases at V and 2 bases at J, with 12 bases between the two ends. Per germline, CDR1 MDHEN and CDR2 SYDVKM. The CDR3, as DNA: TGTGCCTCCGGGGCAGCTCAAGAGACCCAGTACTTC. Translation gives CASGAAQETQYF.

This chain connects TRBV2 to TRBJ1-2, with 7 bases aligning to TRBD1. After removal of 10 bases from V and 0 bases from J, the junction contained 8 bases not matched to a gene. Germline V gene sequence: CDR1 SNHLY, CDR2 FYNNEI. This CDR3 has 14 residues. CDR3 sequence (DNA): TGTGCCACCAAACAGGGGCACTCTAACTATGGCTACACCTTC. It yields the protein CATKQGHSNYGYTF. The complete variable domain, with remaining parts taken from reference TRBV2 and TRBJ1-2, reads EPEVTQTPSHQVTQMGQEVILRCVPISNHLYFYWYRQILGQKVEFLVSFYNNEISEKSEIFDDQFSVERPDGSNFTLKIRSTKLEDSAMYFCATKQGHSNYGYTFGSGTRLTVV.

The CDR3: CSASIQNEQFF. The CDR3 DNA reads as TGCAGTGCTAGCATCCAGAATGAGCAGTTCTTC. This chain joins TRBV20-1 and TRBJ2-1; no reliable D call. CDR3 length equals 11 residues. Germline loops: CDR1 DFQATT, CDR2 SNEGSKA (reference sequence). V lost 3 bases, J lost 7 bases, and 7 bases lay in between.